Listed below are T cell receptor beta chains from one sample, sequenced in a study of T cells after yellow fever vaccination. TCRdb independently ran MiXCR on the 5' RACE reads; one entry per CDR3 protein. The table lists 500,000 to 650,000 distinct CDR3 sequences, 13% of them singletons, with around 15% in the top ten. Specimen: PBMCs, collected on the day of the yellow fever booster vaccination. The receptors originated from a man younger than 40 who received the YFV17D yellow fever vaccine. Each CDR3 is given with its conserved first and last residue. A D gene is named only where the DNA matches it firmly. Expanded clones are given a class, and other clones once, few, many or no size at all.

abundance,j_gene,d_gene,v_gene,CDR3aa,CDR3nt
NA,TRBJ2-1,TRBD2,TRBV7-9,CASSFSGRKDEQFF,TGTGCCAGCAGCTTCAGCGGGAGGAAGGATGAGCAGTTCTTC
many,TRBJ2-7,NA,TRBV18,CASSRPGQNYEQYF,TGTGCCAGCTCACGGCCCGGACAGAACTACGAGCAGTACTTC
few,TRBJ2-3,NA,TRBV4-2,CASSLNRAGGGVDTQYF,TGTGCCAGCAGCCTAAATCGGGCTGGCGGGGGCGTGGATACGCAGTATTTT
NA,TRBJ2-5,NA,TRBV4-3,CASSQSPGETQYF,TGCGCCAGCAGCCAAAGCCCGGGAGAGACCCAGTACTTC
few,TRBJ2-5,NA,TRBV6-1,CASRGPGTLETQYF,TGTGCCAGCAGGGGGCCCGGGACGTTAGAGACCCAGTACTTC
NA,TRBJ2-1,NA,TRBV7-2,CASSLQRDTYNEQFF,TGTGCCAGCAGCCTTCAGCGGGACACCTACAATGAGCAGTTCTTC
NA,TRBJ2-1,TRBD2,TRBV27,CASSLISSGKAQEQFF,TGTGCCAGCAGTTTAATTTCTAGCGGGAAAGCTCAGGAGCAGTTCTTC
NA,TRBJ2-1,TRBD2,TRBV30,CAWSLLAGATYNEQFF,TGTGCCTGGAGTTTACTAGCGGGGGCGACCTACAATGAGCAGTTCTTC
NA,TRBJ2-2,TRBD1,TRBV28,CASQTGNRPGELFF,TGTGCCAGCCAGACAGGGAATCGTCCCGGGGAGCTGTTTTTT
NA,TRBJ2-1,NA,TRBV9,CASSDRALTGEQFF,TGTGCCAGCAGCGACCGAGCGCTGACGGGTGAGCAGTTCTTC
few,TRBJ2-5,NA,TRBV5-1,CASSLGKIRETQYF,TGCGCCAGCAGCTTGGGAAAAATTAGGGAGACCCAGTACTTC
NA,TRBJ2-1,NA,TRBV6-4,CASSEGRNNEQFF,TGTGCCAGCAGTGAGGGTCGCAACAATGAGCAGTTCTTC
NA,TRBJ2-1,TRBD2,TRBV12-3/TRBV12-4,CASSFWTEKREWSYNEQFF,TGTGCCAGCAGTTTCTGGACGGAGAAGCGGGAGTGGTCCTACAATGAGCAGTTCTTC
few,TRBJ2-5,NA,TRBV27,CASRRSGSQETQYF,TGTGCCAGCAGGAGGTCCGGGAGTCAAGAGACCCAGTACTTC
NA,TRBJ1-1,NA,TRBV7-2,CASSTGPGRGMNTEAFF,TGTGCCAGCAGCACAGGGCCAGGGCGGGGAATGAACACTGAAGCTTTCTTT
NA,TRBJ2-7,TRBD1,TRBV6-1,CASSPLGQYYEQYF,TGTGCCAGCAGCCCCTTGGGACAGTACTACGAGCAGTACTTC
NA,TRBJ2-5,TRBD2,TRBV15,CATSIPGLAETQYF,TGTGCCACCAGCATTCCGGGACTAGCAGAGACCCAGTACTTC
few,TRBJ1-4,NA,TRBV20-1,CSAKAPGEKLFF,TGCAGCGCTAAGGCCCCCGGGGAAAAACTGTTTTTT
few,TRBJ2-7,NA,TRBV12-3/TRBV12-4,CASSLGAPSTYEQYF,TGTGCCAGCAGCCTCGGTGCTCCCAGCACCTACGAGCAGTACTTC
NA,TRBJ2-2,TRBD2,TRBV11-2,CASSFRLLAGANTGELFF,TGTGCCAGCAGCTTTCGACTTCTAGCGGGAGCCAACACCGGGGAGCTGTTTTTT